This T cell receptor beta chain was obtained from a study of OX40 agonist ivuxolimab in advanced cancers. The repertoire was sequenced with immunoSEQ multiplex PCR; TCRdb's copy has only in-frame clones and lacks some. The sample carries around 57,000 clones, approximately 90% recorded once. This CDR3 region has 13 residues. Germline V gene lookup returns CDR1 SGHTA and CDR2 FQGTGA. V was cut by 0 bases and J by 4 bases, with 4 bases left in between. The rearrangement joins TRBV7-3 to TRBJ2-1; the D is unclear. The sample consisted of CD4+ or CD8+ T cells sorted from blood, taken in a trial of the OX40 agonist ivuxolimab. This receptor was obtained from an adult with an advanced solid tumor such as melanoma, head and neck, liver or kidney cancer. This CDR3 reads CASSLTDYNEQFF. The CDR3 DNA reads as TGTGCCAGCAGCTTAACGGATTACAATGAGCAGTTCTTC.